Listed here are 11 T cell receptor beta chains from one sample, sequenced in a study of blood T cell repertoires in COVID-19. Measured with immunoSEQ multiplex PCR; TCRdb has only the in-frame clones, and not every one. The table has 150,000 to 200,000 clones, nearly 90% seen once; the top ten hold around 1.9%. Sequences were obtained from peripheral blood. All receptors come from a man between 18 and 35 years old who had recovered from COVID-19.

V and J are TRBV2 and TRBJ2-5; possible D gene TRBD2, 6 bases. V gave up 6 bases and J gave up 5 bases, with 10 bases separating them. The CDR3 runs 12 residues. Germline CDR1 SNHLY, CDR2 FYNNEI. The CDR3 region is CASSRRGETQYF. CDR3 nucleotide sequence: TGTGCCAGCAGCCGACGGGGGGAGACCCAGTACTTC.

The gene calls are TRBV2 and TRBJ2-3, with 7 bases lining up with TRBD2. CDR3 length: 14 amino acids. V gave up 6 bases and J gave up 10 bases; unmatched junction bases: 13. CDR1 and CDR2 from the germline V gene are SNHLY and FYNNEI. CDR3 loop: CASSRGSPTRAQYF. The CDR3 DNA reads as TGTGCCAGCAGCCGCGGGAGTCCCACGCGGGCGCAGTATTTT.

This chain links TRBV19 with TRBJ2-4; D perhaps matches TRBD1 (6 bases). The CDR3 has 17 residues. V was shortened by 3 bases and J by 1 base, with 16 bases between the two germline ends. Per germline, CDR1 LNHDA and CDR2 SQIVND (reference sequence). The CDR3 nucleotides are TGTGCCAGTAGTATTATTCCTGGGACATTCGCCAAAAACATTCAGTACTTC. It translates to CASSIIPGTFAKNIQYF.

The chain is built from TRBV18 and TRBJ2-7, with D perhaps TRBD1 (6 bases). Deletions cut 3 bases from V and 2 bases from J, with 14 bases between. CDR3 length equals 15 residues. Germline assignment: CDR1 KGHSH and CDR2 LQKENI. In DNA form, the CDR3 reads TGTGCCAGCTCACCGGGGACATCAGGAACCTACGAGCAGTACTTC. Amino acids: CASSPGTSGTYEQYF.

J is TRBJ2-3 and V is TRBV3-1 (or the pseudogene TRBV3-2), with TRBD2 matching 9 bases. The CDR3 consists of 17 residues. CDR1 is LGHDT, CDR2 YNNKEL, per germline (reference sequence). The ends lost 0 bases at V and 4 bases at J; junction bases unmatched: 8. The CDR3 DNA sequence: TGTGCCAGCAGCCAAGAAAGGGGCGGGAGGGGCCCAGATACGCAGTATTTT. Its translation: CASSQERGGRGPDTQYF.

The V call is TRBV24-1, the J call TRBJ2-5, with 14 bases fitting TRBD2. The V gene end was trimmed by 9 bases and the J gene end by 7 bases; junction bases not matched to a gene: 3. The CDR3 has 13 amino acids. The germline CDR1 and CDR2 sequences are KGHDR and SFDVKD. Written as DNA, the CDR3 is TGTGCCACCGGACTAGCGGGAGGCGTGACCCAGTACTTC. It is translated as CATGLAGGVTQYF.

The chain has TRBV5-1 and TRBJ1-1; D remains ambiguous. V dropped 0 bases and J dropped 11 bases, with 14 bases sitting between them. From germline, CDR1 is SGHRS and CDR2 YFSETQ. The CDR3 sequence is 13 residues long. The CDR3 is CASSLELGDLAFF. CDR3 DNA: TGCGCCAGCAGCTTGGAGCTCGGGGATTTGGCTTTCTTT. The full variable domain, in which reference TRBV5-1 and TRBJ1-1 provide the parts outside the CDR3, is KAGVTQTPRYLIKTRGQQVTLSCSPISGHRSVSWYQQTPGQGLQFLFEYFSETQRNKGNFPGRFSGRQFSNSRSEMNVSTLELGDSALYLCASSLELGDLAFFGQGTRLTVV.

The genes are TRBV14 and TRBJ2-3; TRBD2 is a possible D gene (6 bases). This CDR3 contains 15 residues. The V end was cut by 7 bases, the J end by 3 bases, with 17 bases between. In germline, CDR1 is SGHDN, CDR2 FVKESK. DNA of the CDR3: TGTGCCAGCAACCCCACGGGACTCTTTACAGATACGCAGTATTTT. Translation gives CASNPTGLFTDTQYF.

The chain is built from TRBV11-3 and TRBJ2-2; TRBD1 aligns across 8 bases. The V segment lost 5 bases and the J segment 4 bases; nucleotides outside the gene matches: 9. The V gene's germline CDR1 is SGHNT and CDR2 YENEEA. The CDR3 runs 16 residues. CDR3 nucleotide sequence: TGTGCCAGCAGCACTGGACAGGGCATCGGCACCGGGGAGCTGTTTTTT. Protein sequence: CASSTGQGIGTGELFF.

The rearrangement uses TRBV6-5 and TRBJ1-5, with D perhaps TRBD1 (5 bases). This CDR3 region has 15 residues. The germline gives CDR1 MNHEY, CDR2 SVGAGI. Trimming took 6 bases from V and 2 from J, leaving 14 bases between them. DNA of the CDR3: TGTGCCAGCAGCAAGGGGATTTTGGGCAATCAGCCCCAGCATTTT. Its translation: CASSKGILGNQPQHF.

The CDR3 is CATLGGGYTF. DNA of the CDR3: TGTGCCACTTTGGGGGGTGGCTACACCTTC. The rearrangement uses TRBV10-3 and TRBJ1-2; D possibly corresponds to TRBD1 (5 bases). Trimming pared 10 bases from V and 7 bases from J, leaving 10 bases between. The CDR3 has 10 residues. Germline-derived CDR1 and CDR2 are ENHRY and SYGVKD.